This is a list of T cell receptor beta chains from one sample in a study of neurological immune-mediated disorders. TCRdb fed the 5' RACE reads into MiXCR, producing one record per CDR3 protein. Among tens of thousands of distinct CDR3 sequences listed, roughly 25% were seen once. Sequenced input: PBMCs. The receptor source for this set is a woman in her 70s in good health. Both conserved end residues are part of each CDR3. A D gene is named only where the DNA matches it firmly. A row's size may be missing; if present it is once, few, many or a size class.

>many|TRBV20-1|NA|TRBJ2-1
TGCAGTGCCGACGAGACAGGATACAATGAGCAGTTCTTC
CSADETGYNEQFF
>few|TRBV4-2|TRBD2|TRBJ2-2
TGTGCCAGCCGTTTGCGGGAGGGTAACACCGGGGAGCTGTTTTTT
CASRLREGNTGELFF
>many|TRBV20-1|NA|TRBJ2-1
TGCAGTGCTAGAGTGGGGAGTGGTGAGCAGTTCTTC
CSARVGSGEQFF
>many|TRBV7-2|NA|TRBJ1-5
TGTGCCAGCAGCTTTGAATTCAATCAGCCCCAGCATTTT
CASSFEFNQPQHF
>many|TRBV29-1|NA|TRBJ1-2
TGCAGCGTTGATTCTTCATTGGACAGAGCATCCGCCGGGCCTTATGGCTACACCTTC
CSVDSSLDRASAGPYGYTF
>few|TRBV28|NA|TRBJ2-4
TGTGCCAGCAGTTTACAGGCAGCCCAAGCGTTTCAGTACTTC
CASSLQAAQAFQYF
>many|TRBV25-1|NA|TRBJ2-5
TGTGCCAGCAGTTCCTATGCGGTGGAGTGGGAGACCCAGTACTTC
CASSSYAVEWETQYF
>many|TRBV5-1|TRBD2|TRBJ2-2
TGCGCCAGCGCGGCCTCCGGGATCGTCCTAGCGGGATGGAACACCGGGGAGCTGTTTTTT
CASAASGIVLAGWNTGELFF
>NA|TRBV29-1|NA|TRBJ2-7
TGCAGCGTTGAAGAGGGGGGGGCAGGGGAGCAGTACTTC
CSVEEGGAGEQYF
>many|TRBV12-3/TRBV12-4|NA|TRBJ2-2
TGTGCCAGCAGTTTAAAGCAAGGGGACACCGGGGAGCTGTTTTTT
CASSLKQGDTGELFF
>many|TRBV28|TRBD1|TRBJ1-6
TGTGCCAGCAGTTTCAACAGGGGGTCACCCCTCCACTTT
CASSFNRGSPLHF
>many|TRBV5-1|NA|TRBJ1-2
TGCGCCAGCAGCTTGGCAGGCGGACAGCCCTATGGCTACACCTTC
CASSLAGGQPYGYTF
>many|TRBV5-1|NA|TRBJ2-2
TGCGCCAGCAGCCTACAATCGACAGCCGGCGGGGAGCTGTTTTTT
CASSLQSTAGGELFF
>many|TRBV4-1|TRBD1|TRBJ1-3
TGCGCCAGCAGCCCCGCGGGACAGGGAAACACCATATATTTT
CASSPAGQGNTIYF
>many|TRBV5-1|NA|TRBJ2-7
TGCGCCAGCAGCCCCTCTACGGCGAGTATATTCTACGAGCAGTACTTC
CASSPSTASIFYEQYF
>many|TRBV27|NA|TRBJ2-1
TGTGCCAGCAGTTTCGACGTGGGCTCCTACAATGAGCAGTTCTTC
CASSFDVGSYNEQFF
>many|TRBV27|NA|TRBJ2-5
TGTGCCAGCACGACCGGGGGTAGCGAGACCCAGTACTTC
CASTTGGSETQYF
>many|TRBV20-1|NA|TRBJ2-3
TGCAGTGCCCGACTAGGGGGCACAGATACGCAGTATTTT
CSARLGGTDTQYF
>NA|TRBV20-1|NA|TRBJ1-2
TGCAGTGCTAGACCTCCTGGGGACTACTATGGCTACACCTTC
CSARPPGDYYGYTF
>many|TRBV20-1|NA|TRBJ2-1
TGCAGTGCTAGAGGGGGCCCAGGTTACTACAATGAGCAGTTCTTC
CSARGGPGYYNEQFF
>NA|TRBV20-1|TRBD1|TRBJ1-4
TGCAGTGCTGTACAGGGGGTGGATGAAAAACTGTTTTTT
CSAVQGVDEKLFF
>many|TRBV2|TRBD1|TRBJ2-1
TGTGCCAGCAGTACCACAGGGGGCGAGCAGTTCTTC
CASSTTGGEQFF
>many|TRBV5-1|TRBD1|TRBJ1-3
TGCGCCAGCAGCCACGGGACAGACTACCGGAGTGGCACCATATATTTT
CASSHGTDYRSGTIYF
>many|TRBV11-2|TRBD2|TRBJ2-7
TGTGCCAGCAGTCCGGCGGGGACTACCCCCCGCGAGCAGTACTTC
CASSPAGTTPREQYF
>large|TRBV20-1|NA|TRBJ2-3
TGCAGTGCTAGTCTTGTAGCGACAGATACGCAGTATTTT
CSASLVATDTQYF
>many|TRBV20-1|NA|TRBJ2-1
TGCAGTGCAAAGGGGGAGACCCACTACAATGAGCAGTTCTTC
CSAKGETHYNEQFF
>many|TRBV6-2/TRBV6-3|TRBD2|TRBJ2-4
TGTGCCAGCAGCCGATTCGGGACTAGCGGGGGACTGAACATTCAGTACTTC
CASSRFGTSGGLNIQYF
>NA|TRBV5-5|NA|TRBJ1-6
TGTGCCAGCAGCCAAAACACGGGGAACAATTCACCCATCCACTTT
CASSQNTGNNSPIHF
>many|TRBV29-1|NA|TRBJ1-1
TGCAGCGTTGAAGTACAGGTGAACACTGAAGCTTTCTTT
CSVEVQVNTEAFF
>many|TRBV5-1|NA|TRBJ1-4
TGCGCCAGCAGCGAACCGGCTAATGAAAAACTGTTTTTT
CASSEPANEKLFF
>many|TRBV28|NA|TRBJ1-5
TGTGCCAGCAGAGGGCTGGACCTTAGCAATCAGCCCCAGCATTTT
CASRGLDLSNQPQHF
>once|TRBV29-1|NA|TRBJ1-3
TGCAGCGTTGAGAAAGGGCATGGGTATGGAAACACCATATATTTT
CSVEKGHGYGNTIYF
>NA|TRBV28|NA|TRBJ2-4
TGTGCCAGCAGTTTACAGGCATCCCAAGCGTTTCAGTACTTC
CASSLQASQAFQYF
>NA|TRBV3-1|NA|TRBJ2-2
TGTGCCAGCAGCCCTGCCTGGGGGCGGACGAACACCGGGGAGCTGTTTTTT
CASSPAWGRTNTGELFF
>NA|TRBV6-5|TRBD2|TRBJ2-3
TGTGCCAGCAGCCCCCACCGGGGCGGGGGTCCGGTTAGCACAGATACGCAGTATTTT
CASSPHRGGGPVSTDTQYF
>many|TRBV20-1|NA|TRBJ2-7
TGCAGTGCTAGGTTGCACGCCTACGAGCAGTACTTC
CSARLHAYEQYF
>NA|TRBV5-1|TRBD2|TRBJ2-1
TGCGCCAGCAGCTTGGGTGGACTAGCAGTTTCCAATGAGCAGTTCTTC
CASSLGGLAVSNEQFF
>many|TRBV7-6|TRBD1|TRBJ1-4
TGTGCCAGCAGCTTGACCACGGGACAGGGAGGAAAACTGTTTTTT
CASSLTTGQGGKLFF
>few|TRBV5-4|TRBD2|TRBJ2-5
TGTGCCAGCAGCCAAGGGACTAGCGGCGAGACCCAGTACTTC
CASSQGTSGETQYF
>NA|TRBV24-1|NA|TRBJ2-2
TGTGCCACCAGCTCGGGTACCGGGGAGCTGTTTTTT
CATSSGTGELFF
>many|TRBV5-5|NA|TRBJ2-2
TGTGCCAGCAGCTTAAGGGCGGCGAACACCGGGGAGCTGTTTTTT
CASSLRAANTGELFF
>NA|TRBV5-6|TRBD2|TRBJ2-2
TGTGCCAGCAGCGCCCGTGGGGGGGTCACCGGGGAGCTGTTTTTT
CASSARGGVTGELFF
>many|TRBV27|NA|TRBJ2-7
TGTGCCAGCAAACGAGACGCGAATTACGAGCAGTACTTC
CASKRDANYEQYF
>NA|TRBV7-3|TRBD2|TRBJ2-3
TGTGCCAGCAGCCCCGAGCGGGGGGGCCAGTATTTT
CASSPERGGQYF